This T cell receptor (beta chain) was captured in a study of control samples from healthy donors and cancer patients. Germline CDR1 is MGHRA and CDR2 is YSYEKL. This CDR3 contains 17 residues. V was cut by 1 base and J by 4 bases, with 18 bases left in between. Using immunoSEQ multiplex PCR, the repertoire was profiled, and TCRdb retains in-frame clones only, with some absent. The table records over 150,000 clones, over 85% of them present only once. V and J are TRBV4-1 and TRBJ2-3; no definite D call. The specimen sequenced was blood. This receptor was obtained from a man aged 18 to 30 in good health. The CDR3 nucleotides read TGCGCCAGCAGCCAAGTTCTACCCCCGCTAAGTGCAGATACGCAGTATTTT. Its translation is CASSQVLPPLSADTQYF.